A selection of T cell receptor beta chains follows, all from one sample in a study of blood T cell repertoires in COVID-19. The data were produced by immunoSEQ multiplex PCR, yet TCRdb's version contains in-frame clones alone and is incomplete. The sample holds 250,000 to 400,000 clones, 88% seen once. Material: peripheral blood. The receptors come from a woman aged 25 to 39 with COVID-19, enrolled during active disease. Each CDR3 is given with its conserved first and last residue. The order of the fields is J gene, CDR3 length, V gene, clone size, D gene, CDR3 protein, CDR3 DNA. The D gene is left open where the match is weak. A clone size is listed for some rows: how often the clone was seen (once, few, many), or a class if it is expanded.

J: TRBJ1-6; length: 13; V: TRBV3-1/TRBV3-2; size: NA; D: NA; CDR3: CASSRFEDSPLHF; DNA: TGTGCCAGCAGCCGCTTCGAGGATTCACCCCTCCACTTT
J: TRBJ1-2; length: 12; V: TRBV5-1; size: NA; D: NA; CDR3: CASHRAGYGYTF; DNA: TGCGCCAGTCACAGGGCTGGCTATGGCTACACCTTC
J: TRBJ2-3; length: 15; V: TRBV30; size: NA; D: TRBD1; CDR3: CAWSSDRGLSDTQYF; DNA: TGTGCCTGGAGTTCGGACAGGGGATTGTCAGATACGCAGTATTTT
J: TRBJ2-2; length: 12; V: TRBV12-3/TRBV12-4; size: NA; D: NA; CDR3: CASSRTTGELFF; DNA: TGTGCCAGCAGCCGGACTACCGGGGAGCTGTTTTTT
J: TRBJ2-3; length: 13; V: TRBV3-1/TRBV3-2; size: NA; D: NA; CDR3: CASSQSGTDTQYF; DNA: TGTGCCAGCAGCCAGAGCGGCACAGATACGCAGTATTTT
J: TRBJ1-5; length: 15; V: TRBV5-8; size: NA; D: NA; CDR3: CASSYRGAGNQPQHF; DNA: TGTGCCAGCAGCTATCGGGGGGCCGGCAATCAGCCCCAGCATTTT
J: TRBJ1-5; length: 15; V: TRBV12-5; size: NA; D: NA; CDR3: CASGLVGLGNQPQHF; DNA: TGTGCTAGTGGTTTGGTGGGTCTAGGTAATCAGCCCCAGCATTTT
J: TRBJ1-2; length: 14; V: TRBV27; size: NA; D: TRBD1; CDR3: CASSPKTGIYGYTF; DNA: TGTGCCAGCAGTCCAAAGACAGGGATCTATGGCTACACCTTC
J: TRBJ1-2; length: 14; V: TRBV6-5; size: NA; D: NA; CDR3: CASSYSSRGGGYTF; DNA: TGTGCCAGCAGTTACTCGAGTAGGGGAGGGGGCTACACCTTC
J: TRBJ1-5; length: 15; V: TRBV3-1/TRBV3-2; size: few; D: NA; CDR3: CASSQDVRSTQPQHF; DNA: TGTGCCAGCAGCCAAGATGTGAGGAGTACTCAGCCCCAGCATTTT
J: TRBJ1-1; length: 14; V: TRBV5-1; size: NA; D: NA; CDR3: CASGPGSMNTEAFF; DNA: TGCGCCAGCGGGCCAGGGTCCATGAACACTGAAGCTTTCTTT
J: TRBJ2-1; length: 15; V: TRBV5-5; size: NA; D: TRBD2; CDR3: CASSPSGSSYNEQFF; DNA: TGTGCCAGCAGCCCTAGCGGGAGCTCCTACAATGAGCAGTTCTTC
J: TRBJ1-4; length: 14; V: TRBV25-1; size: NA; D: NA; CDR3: CASSEYGPDEKLFF; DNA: TGTGCCAGCAGTGAATATGGCCCAGATGAAAAACTGTTTTTT
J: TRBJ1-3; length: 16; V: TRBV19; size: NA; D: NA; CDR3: CASSRPPPSSGNTIYF; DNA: TGTGCCAGTAGTAGGCCCCCCCCCAGCTCTGGAAACACCATATATTTT
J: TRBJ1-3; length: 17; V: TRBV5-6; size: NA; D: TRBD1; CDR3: CASSFSTGIFSGNTIYF; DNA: TGTGCCAGCAGCTTCTCGACAGGGATATTCTCTGGAAACACCATATATTTT
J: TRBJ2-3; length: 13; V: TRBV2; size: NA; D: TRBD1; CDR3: CASRRQGRDTQYF; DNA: TGTGCCAGCAGGCGACAGGGAAGGGATACGCAGTATTTT
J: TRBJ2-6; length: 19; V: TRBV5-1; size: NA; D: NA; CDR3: CASSEQGGRASSGANVLTF; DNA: TGCGCCAGCAGCGAACAGGGCGGTCGCGCTAGCTCTGGGGCCAACGTCCTGACTTTC
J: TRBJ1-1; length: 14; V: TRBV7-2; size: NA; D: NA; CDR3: CASSLLGENTEAFF; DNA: TGTGCCAGCAGCTTACTAGGCGAGAACACTGAAGCTTTCTTT
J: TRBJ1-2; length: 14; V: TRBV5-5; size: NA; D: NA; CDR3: CASSQGASGDGYTF; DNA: TGTGCCAGCAGCCAAGGGGCATCGGGGGACGGCTACACCTTC
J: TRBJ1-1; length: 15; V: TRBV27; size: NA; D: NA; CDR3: CASSRPGDVGTEAFF; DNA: TGTGCCAGCAGTCGACCAGGGGATGTGGGCACTGAAGCTTTCTTT
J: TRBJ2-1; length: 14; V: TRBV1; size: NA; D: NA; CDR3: CTSSQGGAYNEQFF; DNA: TGCACCAGCAGCCAGGGGGGGGCTTACAATGAGCAGTTCTTC
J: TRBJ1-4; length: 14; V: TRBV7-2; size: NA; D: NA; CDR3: CASSSPGVGEKLFF; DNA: TGTGCCAGCAGCTCACCAGGGGTGGGTGAAAAACTGTTTTTT
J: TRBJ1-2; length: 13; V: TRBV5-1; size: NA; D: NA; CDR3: CASSLGRTVGYTF; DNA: TGCGCCAGCAGCCTCGGGCGGACAGTTGGCTACACCTTC
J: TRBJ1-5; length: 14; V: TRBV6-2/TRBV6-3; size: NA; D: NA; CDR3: CASSFRGGDQPQHF; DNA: TGTGCCAGCAGTTTCCGGGGTGGGGATCAGCCCCAGCATTTT
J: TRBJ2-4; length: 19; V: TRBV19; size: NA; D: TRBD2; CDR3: CASSIETGRGGPAKNIQYF; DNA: TGTGCCAGTAGTATAGAGACGGGGCGGGGGGGCCCCGCCAAAAACATTCAGTACTTC
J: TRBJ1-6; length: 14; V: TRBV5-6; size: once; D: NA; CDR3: CASSPPGGRSPLHF; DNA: TGTGCCAGCAGCCCTCCCGGGGGACGCTCACCCCTCCACTTT
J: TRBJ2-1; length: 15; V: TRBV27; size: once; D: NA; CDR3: CASSWGPLSYNEQFF; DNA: TGTGCCAGCAGTTGGGGGCCCCTCTCCTACAATGAGCAGTTCTTC
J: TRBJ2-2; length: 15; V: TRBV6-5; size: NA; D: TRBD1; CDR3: CASTRQGSNTGELFF; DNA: TGTGCCAGCACCCGACAGGGGTCGAACACCGGGGAGCTGTTTTTT
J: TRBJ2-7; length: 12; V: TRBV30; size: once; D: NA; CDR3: CAWRGHLYEQYF; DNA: TGTGCCTGGAGGGGACACCTGTACGAGCAGTACTTC
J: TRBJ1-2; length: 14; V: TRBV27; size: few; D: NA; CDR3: CASRISGPRGGYTF; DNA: TGTGCCAGCAGGATCTCAGGGCCGCGGGGCGGCTACACCTTC
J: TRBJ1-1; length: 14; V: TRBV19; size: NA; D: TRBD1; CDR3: CASRRNRGATEAFF; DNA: TGTGCCAGTAGAAGAAACAGGGGGGCTACTGAAGCTTTCTTT
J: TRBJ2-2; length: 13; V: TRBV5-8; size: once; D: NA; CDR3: CASTPYVAGELFF; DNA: TGTGCCAGCACCCCCTATGTGGCCGGGGAGCTGTTTTTT
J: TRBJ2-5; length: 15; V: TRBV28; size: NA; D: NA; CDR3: CASTSLDSVQETQYF; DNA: TGTGCCAGCACTAGCCTGGATTCCGTCCAAGAGACCCAGTACTTC
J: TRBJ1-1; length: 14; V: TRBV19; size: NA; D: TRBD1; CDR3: CASSKDRGNTEAFF; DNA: TGTGCCAGTAGTAAGGACAGGGGAAACACTGAAGCTTTCTTT
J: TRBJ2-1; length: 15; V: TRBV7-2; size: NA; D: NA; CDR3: CASSLNLGRVNEQFF; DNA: TGTGCCAGCAGCTTAAATTTGGGCCGAGTCAATGAGCAGTTCTTC
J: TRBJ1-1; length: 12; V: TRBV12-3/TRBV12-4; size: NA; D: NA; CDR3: CASRRGYTEAFF; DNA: TGTGCCAGCAGGCGGGGGTACACTGAAGCTTTCTTT
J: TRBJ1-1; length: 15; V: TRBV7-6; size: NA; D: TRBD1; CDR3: CASSLGQGGRTEAFF; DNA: TGTGCCAGCAGCTTAGGGCAGGGGGGTCGCACTGAAGCTTTCTTT
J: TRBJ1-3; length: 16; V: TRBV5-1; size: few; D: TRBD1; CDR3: CASSLTGQGERNTIYF; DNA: TGCGCCAGCAGCTTGACCGGACAGGGGGAACGGAACACCATATATTTT
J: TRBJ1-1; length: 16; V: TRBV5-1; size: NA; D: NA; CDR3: CASSPNEYPGGTEAFF; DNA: TGCGCCAGCAGCCCAAACGAATACCCGGGCGGGACTGAAGCTTTCTTT
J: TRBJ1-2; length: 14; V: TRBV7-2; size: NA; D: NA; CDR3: CASSLAGGGDGYTF; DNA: TGTGCCAGCAGCTTAGCGGGCGGAGGGGATGGCTACACCTTC
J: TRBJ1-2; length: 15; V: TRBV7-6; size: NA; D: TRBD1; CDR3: CASSLGTGPTYGYTF; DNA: TGTGCCAGCAGCTTAGGGACAGGGCCCACCTATGGCTACACCTTC